The clone carrying this T cell receptor (beta chain) was detected many times. Its antigen is still unknown. V shed 1 base and J shed 4 bases, with 10 bases lying between them. This CDR3 is built from 15 residues. CDR1 and CDR2 from the germline V gene are MNHEY and SMNVEV (reference sequence). This sample is part of a study of T-cell reconstitution after alpha-beta-depleted transplantation in children. Findings and limits, study-wide: Most T-cell counts and diversity one year after the transplant came from T cells that were newly produced. Surviving recipient T cells and thymic progenitors accounted for the high day-60 TCRbeta diversity observed in some patients. Alpha-beta T cells present about two months after transplant were reported to originate from several hundred expanded graft clones.

The library targeted TCRbeta and was prepared with unique molecular identifiers. TCRdb passed the PCR reads through MiXCR, listing each CDR3 protein once. The top ten hold just over 2% of the sample, which has approximately 500,000 distinct CDR3 sequences, about 10% seen once. This TCR was sampled from a child aged 2-15 years with inherited bone marrow failure, due to receive a stem cell transplant. This specimen consisted of PBMCs, obtained before TCRalphabeta/CD19-depleted stem cell transplant. This chain uses TRBV27 with TRBJ2-2; TRBD2 is a possible D gene (7 bases). CDR3 sequence reads: CASSLWGGLTGELFF. The CDR3, as DNA: TGTGCCAGCAGTTTATGGGGGGGGCTCACCGGGGAGCTGTTTTTT.